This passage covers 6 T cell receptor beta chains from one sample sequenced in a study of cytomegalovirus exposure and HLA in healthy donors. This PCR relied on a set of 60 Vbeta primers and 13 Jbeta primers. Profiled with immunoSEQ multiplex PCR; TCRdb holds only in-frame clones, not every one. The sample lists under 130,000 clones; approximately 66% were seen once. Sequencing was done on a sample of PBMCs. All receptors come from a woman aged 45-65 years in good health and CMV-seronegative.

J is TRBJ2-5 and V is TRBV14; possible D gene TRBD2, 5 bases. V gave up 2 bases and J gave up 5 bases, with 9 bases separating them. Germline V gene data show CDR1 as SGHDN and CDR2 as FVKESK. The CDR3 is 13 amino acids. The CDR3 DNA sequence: TGTGCCAGCAGCCAATGGAGCGGCGAGACCCAGTACTTC. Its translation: CASSQWSGETQYF.

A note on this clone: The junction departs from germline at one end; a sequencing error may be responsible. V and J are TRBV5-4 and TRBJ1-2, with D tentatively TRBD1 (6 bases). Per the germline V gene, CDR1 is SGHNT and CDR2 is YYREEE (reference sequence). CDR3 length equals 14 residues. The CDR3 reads CASSLGTMDSLLSF. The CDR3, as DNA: TGTGCCAGCAGCTTGGGAACCATGGACAGCCTACTCTCCTTC.

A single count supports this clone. The chain's CDR3 is CASSPRPTGELFF. In DNA form, the CDR3 reads TGTGCCAGCAGCCCGCGGCCCACCGGGGAGCTGTTTTTT. The chain combines TRBV13 with TRBJ2-2; D ambiguous. V shed 5 bases and J shed 4 bases, with 8 bases lying between them. Germline CDR1 and CDR2: PRHDT and FYEKMQ (reference sequence). The CDR3 runs 13 residues.

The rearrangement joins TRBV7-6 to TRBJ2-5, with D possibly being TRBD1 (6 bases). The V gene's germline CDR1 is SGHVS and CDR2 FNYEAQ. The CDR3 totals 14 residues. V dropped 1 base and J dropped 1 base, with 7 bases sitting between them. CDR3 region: CASSLVGGQETQYF. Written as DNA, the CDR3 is TGTGCCAGCAGCTTAGTAGGGGGCCAAGAGACCCAGTACTTC.

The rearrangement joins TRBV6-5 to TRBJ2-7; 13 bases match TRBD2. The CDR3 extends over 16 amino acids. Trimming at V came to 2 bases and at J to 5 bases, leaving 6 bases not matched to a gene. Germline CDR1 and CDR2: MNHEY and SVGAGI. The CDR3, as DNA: TGTGCCAGCAGTTACGGAGGACTAGCGGGAGTGAACGAGCAGTACTTC. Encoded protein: CASSYGGLAGVNEQYF.

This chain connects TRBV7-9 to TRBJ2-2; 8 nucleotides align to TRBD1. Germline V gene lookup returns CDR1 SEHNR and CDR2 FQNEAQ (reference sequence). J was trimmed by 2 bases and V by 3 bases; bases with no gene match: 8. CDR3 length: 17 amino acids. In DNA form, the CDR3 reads TGTGCCAGCAGCTTCCGACAGGGGTCTCCTAACACCGGGGAGCTGTTTTTT. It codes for CASSFRQGSPNTGELFF.